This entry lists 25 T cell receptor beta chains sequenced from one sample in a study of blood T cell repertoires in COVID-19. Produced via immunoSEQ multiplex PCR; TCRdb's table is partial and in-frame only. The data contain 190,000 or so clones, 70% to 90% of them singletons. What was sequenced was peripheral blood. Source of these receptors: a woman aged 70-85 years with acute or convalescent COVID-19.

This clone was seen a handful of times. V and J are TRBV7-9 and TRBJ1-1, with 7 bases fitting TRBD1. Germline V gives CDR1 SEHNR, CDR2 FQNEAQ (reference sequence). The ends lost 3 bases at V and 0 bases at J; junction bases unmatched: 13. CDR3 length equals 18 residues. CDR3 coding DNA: TGTGCCAGCAGCTTCGGTAGAGAGACAGGGTCAATGAACACTGAAGCTTTCTTT. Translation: CASSFGRETGSMNTEAFF.

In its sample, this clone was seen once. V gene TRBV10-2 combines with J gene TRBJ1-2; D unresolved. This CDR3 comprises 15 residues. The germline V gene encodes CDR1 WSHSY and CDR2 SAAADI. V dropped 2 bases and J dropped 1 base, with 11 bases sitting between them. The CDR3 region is CASSEAGRLNYGYTF. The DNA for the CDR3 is TGCGCCAGCAGTGAGGCGGGCAGACTTAACTATGGCTACACCTTC.

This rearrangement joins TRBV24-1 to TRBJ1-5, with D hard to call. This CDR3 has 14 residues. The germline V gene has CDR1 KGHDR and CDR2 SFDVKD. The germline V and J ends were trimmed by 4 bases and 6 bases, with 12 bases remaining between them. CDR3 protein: CATSEGGLSQPQHF. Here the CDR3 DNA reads TGTGCCACCAGTGAAGGAGGGTTGAGTCAGCCCCAGCATTTT.

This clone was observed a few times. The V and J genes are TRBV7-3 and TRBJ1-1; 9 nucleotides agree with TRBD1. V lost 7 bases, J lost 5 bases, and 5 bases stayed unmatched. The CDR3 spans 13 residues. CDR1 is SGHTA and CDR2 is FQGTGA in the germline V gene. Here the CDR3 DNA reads TGTGCCAGCACCCACAGGGGGCTGACTGAAGCTTTCTTT. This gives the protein CASTHRGLTEAFF.

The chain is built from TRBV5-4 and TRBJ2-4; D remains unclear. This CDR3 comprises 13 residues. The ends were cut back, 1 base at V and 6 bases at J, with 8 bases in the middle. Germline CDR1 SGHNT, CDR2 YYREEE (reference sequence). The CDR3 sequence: CASSLWSGNIQYF. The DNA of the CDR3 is TGTGCCAGCAGCTTGTGGTCGGGAAACATTCAGTACTTC.

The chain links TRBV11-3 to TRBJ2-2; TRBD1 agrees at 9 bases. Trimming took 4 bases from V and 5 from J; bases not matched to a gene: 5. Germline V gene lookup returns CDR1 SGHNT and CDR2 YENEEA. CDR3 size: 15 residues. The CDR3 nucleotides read TGTGCCAGCAGCTCCCGGGACAGGGTAACCGGGGAGCTGTTTTTT. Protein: CASSSRDRVTGELFF.

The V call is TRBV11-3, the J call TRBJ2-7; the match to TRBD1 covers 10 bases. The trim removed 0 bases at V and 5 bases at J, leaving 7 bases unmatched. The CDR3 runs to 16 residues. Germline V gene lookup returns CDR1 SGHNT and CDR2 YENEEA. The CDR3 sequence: CASSLDRTGGGHEQYF. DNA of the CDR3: TGTGCCAGCAGCTTAGATCGGACAGGGGGAGGCCACGAGCAGTACTTC.

The CDR3 region has the DNA TGTGCCAGCAGCCCAGACCACGGGACAGGGGGTACCTACGAGCAGTACTTC. Translation: CASSPDHGTGGTYEQYF. This chain links TRBV7-8 with TRBJ2-7; 11 bases align to TRBD1. CDR1 is SGHVS and CDR2 is FQNEAQ in the germline V gene. The CDR3 runs to 17 residues. Losses at the gene ends were 5 bases for V and 2 bases for J; bases not matched to a gene: 11.

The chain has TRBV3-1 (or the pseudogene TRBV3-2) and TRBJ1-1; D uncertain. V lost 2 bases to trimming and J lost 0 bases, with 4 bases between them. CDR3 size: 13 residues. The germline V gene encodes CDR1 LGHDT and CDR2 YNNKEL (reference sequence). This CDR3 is CASSQWLNTEAFF. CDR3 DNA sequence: TGTGCCAGCAGCCAATGGCTGAACACTGAAGCTTTCTTT.

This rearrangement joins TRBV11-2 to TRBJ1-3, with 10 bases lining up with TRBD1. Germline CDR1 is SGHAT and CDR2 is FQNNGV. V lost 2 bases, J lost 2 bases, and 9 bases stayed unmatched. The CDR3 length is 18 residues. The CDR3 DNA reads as TGTGCCAGCAGCTTAACGTCGGGACAGGGGTTTGCTGGAAACACCATATATTTT. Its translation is CASSLTSGQGFAGNTIYF.

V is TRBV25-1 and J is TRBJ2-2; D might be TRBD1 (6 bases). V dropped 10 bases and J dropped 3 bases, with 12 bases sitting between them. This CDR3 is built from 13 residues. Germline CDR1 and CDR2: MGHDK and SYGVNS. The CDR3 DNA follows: TGTGCCACAATTAAGGGGGACACCGGGGAGCTGTTTTTT. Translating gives CATIKGDTGELFF.

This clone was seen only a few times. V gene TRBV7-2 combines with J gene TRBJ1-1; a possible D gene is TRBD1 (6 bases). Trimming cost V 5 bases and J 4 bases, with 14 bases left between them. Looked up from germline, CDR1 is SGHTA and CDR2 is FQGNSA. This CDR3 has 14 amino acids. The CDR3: CASSSDRMRTEAFF. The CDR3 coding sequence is TGTGCCAGCAGCAGCGACAGGATGCGCACTGAAGCTTTCTTT.

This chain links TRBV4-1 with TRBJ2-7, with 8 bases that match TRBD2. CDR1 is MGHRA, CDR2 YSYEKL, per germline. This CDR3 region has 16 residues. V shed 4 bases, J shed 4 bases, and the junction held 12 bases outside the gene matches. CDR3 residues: CASSPRGSGAIYEQYF. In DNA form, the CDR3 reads TGCGCCAGCAGCCCCCGGGGTAGCGGGGCAATATACGAGCAGTACTTC.

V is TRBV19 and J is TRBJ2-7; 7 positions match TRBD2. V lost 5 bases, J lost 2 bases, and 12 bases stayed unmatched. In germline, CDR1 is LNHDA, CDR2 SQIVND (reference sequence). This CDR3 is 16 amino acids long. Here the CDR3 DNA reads TGTGCCAGTAGTCGGGTAGCGGGCACCCCCGCCTACGAGCAGTACTTC. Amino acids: CASSRVAGTPAYEQYF.

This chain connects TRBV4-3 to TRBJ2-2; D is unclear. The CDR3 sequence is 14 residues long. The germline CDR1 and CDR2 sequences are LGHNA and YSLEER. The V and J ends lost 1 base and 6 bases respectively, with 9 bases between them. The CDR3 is CASSQALLAGELFF. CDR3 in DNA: TGCGCCAGCAGCCAAGCTCTATTGGCCGGGGAGCTGTTTTTT.

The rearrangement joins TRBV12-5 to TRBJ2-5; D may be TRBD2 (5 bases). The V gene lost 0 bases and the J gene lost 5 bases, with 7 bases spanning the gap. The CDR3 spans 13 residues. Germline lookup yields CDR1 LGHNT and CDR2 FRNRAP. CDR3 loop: CASGLVRRETQYF. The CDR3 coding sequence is TGTGCTAGTGGTTTGGTACGGAGGGAGACCCAGTACTTC.

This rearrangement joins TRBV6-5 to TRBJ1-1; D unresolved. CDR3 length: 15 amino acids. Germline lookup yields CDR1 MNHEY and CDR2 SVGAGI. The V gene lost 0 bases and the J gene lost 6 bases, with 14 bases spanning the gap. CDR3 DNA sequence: TGTGCCAGCAGTTACTCGAAGGTTCGGAGGGCTGAAGCTTTCTTT. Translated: CASSYSKVRRAEAFF.

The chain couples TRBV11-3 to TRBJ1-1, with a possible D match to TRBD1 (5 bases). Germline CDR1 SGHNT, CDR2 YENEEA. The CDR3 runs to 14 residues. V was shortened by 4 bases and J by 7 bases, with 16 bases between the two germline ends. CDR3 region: CASSSLRGQGEAFF. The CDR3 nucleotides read TGTGCCAGCAGCTCTCTTCGTGGGCAGGGTGAAGCTTTCTTT.

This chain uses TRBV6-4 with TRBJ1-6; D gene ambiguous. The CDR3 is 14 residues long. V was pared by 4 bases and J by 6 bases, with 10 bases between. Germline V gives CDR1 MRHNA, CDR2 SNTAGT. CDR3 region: CASSVTASNSPLHF. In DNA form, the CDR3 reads TGTGCCAGCAGTGTGACGGCTAGTAATTCACCCCTCCACTTT.

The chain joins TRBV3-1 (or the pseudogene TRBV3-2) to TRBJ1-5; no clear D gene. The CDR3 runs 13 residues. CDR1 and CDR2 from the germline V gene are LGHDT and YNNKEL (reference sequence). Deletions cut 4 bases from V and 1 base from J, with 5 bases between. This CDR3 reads CASSPGSNQPQHF. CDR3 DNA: TGTGCCAGCAGCCCGGGGAGCAATCAGCCCCAGCATTTT.

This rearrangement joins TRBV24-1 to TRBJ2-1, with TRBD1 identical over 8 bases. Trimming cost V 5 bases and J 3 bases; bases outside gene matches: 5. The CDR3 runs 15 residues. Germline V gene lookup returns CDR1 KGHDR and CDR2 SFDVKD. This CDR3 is CATSAADRGYNEQFF. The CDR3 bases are TGTGCCACCAGTGCCGCCGACAGGGGCTACAATGAGCAGTTCTTC.

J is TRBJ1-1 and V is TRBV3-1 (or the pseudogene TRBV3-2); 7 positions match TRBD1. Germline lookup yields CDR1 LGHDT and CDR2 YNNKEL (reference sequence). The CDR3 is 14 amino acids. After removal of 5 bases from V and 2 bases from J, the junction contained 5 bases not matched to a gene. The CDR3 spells CASSSGQKNTEAFF. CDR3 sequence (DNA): TGTGCCAGCAGCTCGGGACAGAAAAACACTGAAGCTTTCTTT.

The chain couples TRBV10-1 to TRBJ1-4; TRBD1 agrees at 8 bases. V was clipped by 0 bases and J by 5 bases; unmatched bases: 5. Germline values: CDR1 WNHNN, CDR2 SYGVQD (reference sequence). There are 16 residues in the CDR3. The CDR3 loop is CASSESGRDRNEKLFF. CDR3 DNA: TGCGCCAGCAGTGAGTCCGGCCGGGACAGGAATGAAAAACTGTTTTTT.

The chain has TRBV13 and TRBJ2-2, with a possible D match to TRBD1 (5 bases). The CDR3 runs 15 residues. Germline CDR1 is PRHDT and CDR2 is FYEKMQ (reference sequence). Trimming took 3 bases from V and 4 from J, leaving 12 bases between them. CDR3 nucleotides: TGTGCCAGCAGCTTCCAGACTGGGGCCACCGGGGAGCTGTTTTTT. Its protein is CASSFQTGATGELFF.

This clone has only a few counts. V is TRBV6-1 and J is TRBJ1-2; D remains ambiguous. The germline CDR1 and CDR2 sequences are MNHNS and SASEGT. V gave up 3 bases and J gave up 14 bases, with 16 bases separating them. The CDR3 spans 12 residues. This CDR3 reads CASSDLTLRITF. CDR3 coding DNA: TGTGCCAGCAGTGACCTCACTTTACGTATAACCTTC.